The 27 T cell receptor beta chains below were found in one sample sequenced in a study of T-cell reconstitution after alpha-beta-depleted transplantation in children. This sample's TCRbeta library carried unique molecular identifier barcodes. TCRdb ran MiXCR on the PCR reads and lists one entry per CDR3 protein. Of about 110,000 distinct CDR3 sequences in the sample, about 9.4% were seen once. The specimen was PBMCs, collected before TCRalphabeta/CD19-depleted stem cell transplant. The receptors were sampled from a boy aged 2 to 10 with acute lymphoblastic leukemia, due to receive a stem cell transplant.

Only a few counts were recorded for this clonotype. V and J are TRBV5-1 and TRBJ2-2, with D unclear. Trimming left V 5 bases short and J 6 bases short, with 8 bases between. CDR1 SGHRS and CDR2 YFSETQ come from the germline V gene. The CDR3 has 12 residues. The CDR3 DNA is TGCGCCAGCAGGGATGAGGCCGGGGAGCTGTTTTTT. This encodes CASRDEAGELFF.

This clonotype showed up many times. CDR3 nucleotides: TGTGCCAGCAGTCCCCCGGGAAGGCTTGGAGCCCAGTACTTC. Translation gives CASSPPGRLGAQYF. The rearrangement uses TRBV12-3 or TRBV12-4 and TRBJ2-5; possible D gene TRBD2, 5 bases. Trimming removed 5 bases at V and 9 bases at J, with 19 bases between. The CDR3 is 14 amino acids.

This clonotype was recorded many times. V is TRBV10-1 and J is TRBJ2-1, with TRBD1 as a possible D gene (6 bases). Germline V gene data show CDR1 as WNHNN and CDR2 as SYGVQD (reference sequence). The ends were cut back, 6 bases at V and 10 bases at J, with 16 bases in the middle. The CDR3 runs to 13 residues. The CDR3 coding sequence is TGCGCCAGCAGGCCGGGACATGCTTCCGAGCAGTTCTTC. As protein: CASRPGHASEQFF.

This clonotype was observed many times. V and J are TRBV12-3 or TRBV12-4 and TRBJ2-7, with D maybe TRBD2 (5 bases). The CDR3 runs 12 residues. V lost 5 bases and J 2 bases, leaving 7 bases between the germline ends. CDR3 in DNA: TGTGCCAGCAGTCGAGGGACCTACGAGCAGTACTTC. This translates into CASSRGTYEQYF.

This clonotype was detected ten times or more. V usage is TRBV20-1 and J usage is TRBJ1-1, with unresolved D. The length of the CDR3 is 15 residues. Germline loops: CDR1 DFQATT, CDR2 SNEGSKA (reference sequence). The V and J ends lost 0 bases and 4 bases respectively, with 15 bases between them. The CDR3 loop reads CSARDWNAWGTEAFF. Written as DNA, the CDR3 is TGCAGTGCTAGAGATTGGAACGCATGGGGCACTGAAGCTTTCTTT.

The rearrangement uses TRBV3-1 and TRBJ2-1; 8 bases agree with TRBD2. There are 12 residues in the CDR3. CDR1 is LGHDT, CDR2 YNNKEL, per germline (reference sequence). V was pared by 6 bases and J by 10 bases, with 5 bases of the junction left unmatched. CDR3 residues: CASSYGGVEQFF. The CDR3 coding sequence is TGTGCCAGCAGTTACGGGGGGGTAGAGCAGTTCTTC.

V is TRBV5-1 and J is TRBJ2-1, with TRBD2 matching 13 bases. CDR1 and CDR2 (germline): SGHRS, YFSETQ. The V gene end was trimmed by 3 bases and the J gene end by 7 bases; junction bases not matched to a gene: 7. The CDR3 has 16 residues. CDR3 residues: CASSSFGTSGTNEQFF. The CDR3 DNA is TGCGCCAGCAGCTCGTTTGGGACTAGCGGGACTAATGAGCAGTTCTTC. The full variable domain, with the rest looked up from reference TRBV5-1 and TRBJ2-1, is KAGVTQTPRYLIKTRGQQVTLSCSPISGHRSVSWYQQTPGQGLQFLFEYFSETQRNKGNFPGRFSGRQFSNSRSEMNVSTLELGDSALYLCASSSFGTSGTNEQFFGPGTRLTVL.

This clonotype has ten or more counts. CDR3 DNA: TGTGCCAGCAGTCTAAAGCGGGGTCAAGAGACCCAGTACTTC. Its protein is CASSLKRGQETQYF. This rearrangement joins TRBV12-3 or TRBV12-4 to TRBJ2-5; 7 bases agree with TRBD2. The V gene end was trimmed by 5 bases and the J gene end by 2 bases; junction bases not matched to a gene: 5. The CDR3 runs 14 residues.

The chain uses TRBV5-1 and TRBJ2-5; 10 nucleotides agree with TRBD2. The V segment lost 4 bases and the J segment 1 base; nucleotides outside the gene matches: 16. Germline CDR1 SGHRS, CDR2 YFSETQ. This CDR3 spans 19 amino acids. In DNA, the CDR3 is TGCGCCAGCAGCCACTATCCCATAGGACTAGCGGAGATCCAAGAGACCCAGTACTTC. This sequence encodes CASSHYPIGLAEIQETQYF.

The V call is TRBV20-1, the J call TRBJ1-1; D not certain. Germline CDR1 reads DFQATT; CDR2 reads SNEGSKA (reference sequence). CDR3 length: 14 amino acids. The V and J ends lost 4 bases and 1 base respectively, with 13 bases between them. The CDR3 loop is CSAIKRERNTEAFF. The CDR3 DNA is TGCAGTGCTATTAAACGAGAAAGGAACACTGAAGCTTTCTTT.

Comment on this clonotype: A much larger clonotype is one base distant, so this may be a read error. This CDR3 is missing its conserved last phenylalanine or tryptophan, likely due to a read error. The chain uses TRBV2 and TRBJ2-2; a weak D match, TRBD2 (7 bases). This CDR3 is 15 amino acids long. Trimming took 11 bases from V and 5 from J, leaving 21 bases between them. Germline CDR1 and CDR2: SNHLY and FYNNEI. Written as DNA, the CDR3 is TGTGCCGGGAGGGAGTCGGGGGCGCGAACCGGGGAGCTGTTTTCT. This translates into CAGRESGARTGELFS.

There are many counts of this clonotype. The chain employs TRBV20-1 and TRBJ2-7; 10 bases are shared with TRBD2. CDR1 is DFQATT, CDR2 SNEGSKA, per germline (reference sequence). The V and J ends lost 5 bases and 6 bases, in that order; junction bases with no gene match: 10. CDR3 size: 14 residues. The CDR3 DNA reads as TGCAGTGCTTCAAAAGCGGGAGGGCCCGGCGAGCAGTACTTC. Protein: CSASKAGGPGEQYF.

This clonotype was detected many times. J is TRBJ2-2 and V is TRBV20-1; 8 nucleotides match TRBD2. The CDR3 covers 14 residues. The V gene end was trimmed by 2 bases and the J gene end by 15 bases; junction bases not matched to a gene: 14. Germline V gene sequence: CDR1 DFQATT, CDR2 SNEGSKA (reference sequence). CDR3 residues: CSARPMGLEGELFF. CDR3 nucleotide sequence: TGCAGTGCTAGACCGATGGGACTAGAGGGAGAATTGTTTTTT.

The gene calls are TRBV28 and TRBJ2-3; D gene uncertain. The CDR3 loop spans 13 amino acids. V was cut by 9 bases and J by 2 bases, with 12 bases left in between. CDR1 is MDHEN, CDR2 SYDVKM, per germline. As DNA, the CDR3 is TGTGCCAGTAGAAGTCAAAACACAGATACGCAGTATTTT. Encoded protein: CASRSQNTDTQYF. The variable domain in full, completed from reference TRBV28 and TRBJ2-3, reads DVKVTQSSRYLVKRTGEKVFLECVQDMDHENMFWYRQDPGLGLRLIYFSYDVKMKEKGDIPEGYSVSREKKERFSLILESASTNQTSMYLCASRSQNTDTQYFGPGTRLTVL.

The gene calls are TRBV20-1 and TRBJ1-2; D remains ambiguous. CDR1 is DFQATT, CDR2 SNEGSKA, per germline (reference sequence). The V gene lost 3 bases and the J gene lost 5 bases, with 16 bases spanning the gap. CDR3 size: 14 residues. CDR3 sequence: CSARDDRSGYGYTF. DNA of the CDR3: TGCAGTGCTAGGGATGACCGCAGCGGGTATGGCTACACCTTC.

This chain joins TRBV29-1 and TRBJ1-2; 10 bases are a match to TRBD1. The CDR3 runs 13 residues. V was pared by 1 base and J by 6 bases, with 2 bases of the junction left unmatched. Looked up from germline, CDR1 is SQVTM and CDR2 is ANQGSEA. The CDR3 loop is CSVEGTGGDGYTF. CDR3 nucleotide sequence: TGCAGCGTTGAAGGGACAGGGGGAGATGGCTACACCTTC.

The chain combines TRBV29-1 with TRBJ2-5, with TRBD1 matching 7 bases. Germline V gives CDR1 SQVTM, CDR2 ANQGSEA. V shed 8 bases and J 3 bases; nucleotides not matched to a gene: 21. This CDR3 is built from 17 residues. CDR3 sequence reads: CSFRAHSSGTVKETQYF. CDR3 sequence (DNA): TGCAGCTTCCGGGCCCACTCCTCCGGGACAGTCAAAGAGACCCAGTACTTC.

This clonotype was observed a handful of times. The rearrangement joins TRBV5-1 to TRBJ2-1; 7 positions agree with TRBD2. The J segment lost 7 bases and the V segment lost 0 bases, leaving 10 bases of the junction unmatched. The CDR3 loop spans 16 amino acids. Germline CDR1 is SGHRS and CDR2 is YFSETQ. The CDR3 region is CASSLAAGALENEQFF. DNA of the CDR3: TGCGCCAGCAGCTTGGCGGCGGGAGCTCTCGAAAATGAGCAGTTCTTC.

This clonotype was seen at least ten times. The chain combines TRBV12-3 or TRBV12-4 with TRBJ2-5, with D tentatively TRBD1 (6 bases). The CDR3 runs to 13 residues. The V end was cut by 4 bases, the J end by 2 bases, with 8 bases between. This chain's CDR3 is CASSSTGQETQYF. CDR3 in DNA: TGTGCCAGCAGTTCTACAGGGCAAGAGACCCAGTACTTC.

This clonotype was seen a few times. V is TRBV29-1 and J is TRBJ1-1; no definite D call. Germline lookup yields CDR1 SQVTM and CDR2 ANQGSEA. This CDR3 has 13 amino acids. Trimming took 3 bases from V and 0 from J, leaving 8 bases between them. The CDR3 loop reads CSVDRGMNTEAFF. Here the CDR3 DNA reads TGCAGCGTTGATCGTGGCATGAACACTGAAGCTTTCTTT.

This rearrangement joins TRBV18 to TRBJ1-6, with 8 bases fitting TRBD1. CDR1 and CDR2 (germline): KGHSH, LQKENI. The ends lost 3 bases at V and 9 bases at J; junction bases unmatched: 7. This CDR3 region has 15 residues. The CDR3: CASSPRDRTSSPLHF. The CDR3 DNA follows: TGTGCCAGCTCACCCCGGGACAGGACGAGTTCACCCCTCCACTTT.

This clonotype was counted ten times or more. This chain uses TRBV9 with TRBJ2-1; 7 positions match TRBD2. Trimming cost V 4 bases and J 3 bases; bases outside gene matches: 10. The CDR3 contains 16 residues. Germline V gives CDR1 SGDLS, CDR2 YYNGEE. This CDR3 reads CASSPRASGDYNEQFF. CDR3 nucleotides: TGTGCCAGCAGCCCTCGGGCTAGCGGAGACTACAATGAGCAGTTCTTC.

The J gene is TRBJ2-7, the V gene TRBV28; possible D gene TRBD1, 6 bases. Germline CDR1 reads MDHEN; CDR2 reads SYDVKM. The CDR3 has 13 amino acids. V was cut by 4 bases and J by 3 bases, with 10 bases left in between. The CDR3 DNA sequence: TGTGCCAGCAGTTACTACAGGGACTACGAGCAGTACTTC. Amino acids: CASSYYRDYEQYF.

The V gene is TRBV12-3 or TRBV12-4, the J gene TRBJ1-3; D is uncertain. The CDR3 has 12 residues. Trimming removed 3 bases at V and 4 bases at J, with 4 bases between. DNA of the CDR3: TGTGCCAGCAGTTTCTCGGGAAACACCATATATTTT. Translated, it gives CASSFSGNTIYF.

The V gene is TRBV20-1, the J gene TRBJ1-2, with D possibly matching TRBD1 (6 bases). Germline CDR1 is DFQATT and CDR2 is SNEGSKA (reference sequence). This CDR3 comprises 12 residues. The CDR3 protein is CRVRRGDYGYTF. The CDR3 nucleotides read TGCAGGGTCCGGAGGGGGGACTATGGCTACACCTTC.

This clonotype was counted at least ten times. The chain couples TRBV5-5 to TRBJ2-5; D not certain. Germline V gene lookup returns CDR1 SGHKS and CDR2 YYEKEE (reference sequence). This CDR3 has 17 amino acids. V lost 0 bases to trimming and J lost 4 bases, with 19 bases between them. The CDR3 region is CASSLGQTDRRRETQYF. Here the CDR3 DNA reads TGTGCCAGCAGCTTGGGCCAAACCGACCGAAGGCGAGAGACCCAGTACTTC.

The CDR3 region is CASWDRVREQYF. The DNA of the CDR3 is TGTGCCAGCTGGGACAGGGTGCGAGAGCAGTACTTC. The V gene is TRBV6-6, the J gene TRBJ2-7, with 9 positions matching TRBD1. The trim removed 8 bases at V and 7 bases at J, leaving 6 bases unmatched. Per the germline V gene, CDR1 is MNHNY and CDR2 is SVGAGI (reference sequence). The CDR3 totals 12 residues.